Listed here is a single TCR beta chain. Antigen specificity is unknown. RNA transcripts yielded amplified TCR beta CDR3 regions. First-round RT-PCR with HTBI primers preceded a second-round multiplex PCR. MiXCR, run by TCRdb on the multiplex PCR reads, gives a single entry per CDR3 protein. The sample lists 15,000 to 20,000 distinct CDR3 sequences; 46% were seen once. It was from 8.5 to 10 ml of fresh peripheral blood that the PBMCs came. The data derive from a study of Graves' ophthalmopathy and Graves' hyperthyroidism. Study-wide findings and caveats: Among expanded thyroid clonotypes above 0.001 frequency, most also occurred in blood.

The V end was cut by 4 bases, the J end by 4 bases, with 13 bases between. The V gene's germline CDR1 is DFQATT and CDR2 SNEGSKA (reference sequence). This CDR3 region has 13 residues. The source is a woman between 40 and 50 years old with stable Graves' hyperthyroidism. The sequencing input was peripheral blood. V gene TRBV20-1 combines with J gene TRBJ2-5; D might be TRBD1 or TRBD2, each matching 6 bases. The CDR3 nucleotides are TGCAGTGCTAATAAGGGGGAGGTAGAGACCCAGTACTTC. This gives the protein CSANKGEVETQYF.